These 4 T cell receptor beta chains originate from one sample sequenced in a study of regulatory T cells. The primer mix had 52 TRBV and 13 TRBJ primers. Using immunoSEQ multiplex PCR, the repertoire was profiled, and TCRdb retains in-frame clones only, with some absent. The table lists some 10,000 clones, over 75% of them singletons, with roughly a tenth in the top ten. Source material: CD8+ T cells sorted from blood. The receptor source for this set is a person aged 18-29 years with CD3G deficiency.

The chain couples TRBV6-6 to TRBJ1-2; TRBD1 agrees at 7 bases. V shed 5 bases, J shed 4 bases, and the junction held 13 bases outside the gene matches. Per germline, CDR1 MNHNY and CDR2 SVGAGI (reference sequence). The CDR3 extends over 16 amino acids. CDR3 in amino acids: CASSPLPQGGVYGYTF. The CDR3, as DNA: TGTGCCAGCAGTCCCCTCCCCCAGGGGGGAGTCTATGGCTACACCTTC.

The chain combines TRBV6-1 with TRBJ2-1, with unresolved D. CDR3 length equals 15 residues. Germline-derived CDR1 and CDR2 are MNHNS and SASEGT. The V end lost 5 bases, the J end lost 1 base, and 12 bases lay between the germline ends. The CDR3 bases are TGTGCCAGCAGTCTCGGCGGTCCATCCTACAATGAGCAGTTCTTC. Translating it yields CASSLGGPSYNEQFF.

Written as DNA, the CDR3 is TGTGCCAGCAGCTTAGCAGACAGGGGGGCAGATACGCAGTATTTT. Amino acids: CASSLADRGADTQYF. The chain links TRBV7-9 to TRBJ2-3, with 9 nucleotides matching TRBD1. CDR3 length: 15 amino acids. CDR1 SEHNR and CDR2 FQNEAQ come from the germline V gene (reference sequence). The ends lost 0 bases at V and 4 bases at J; junction bases unmatched: 2.

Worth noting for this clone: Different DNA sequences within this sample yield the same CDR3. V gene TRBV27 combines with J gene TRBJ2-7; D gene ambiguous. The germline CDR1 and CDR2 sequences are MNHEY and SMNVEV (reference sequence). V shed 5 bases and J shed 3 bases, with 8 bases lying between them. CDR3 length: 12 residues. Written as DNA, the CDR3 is TGTGCCAGCAGTCCCGACGGCTACGAGCAGTACTTC. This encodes CASSPDGYEQYF.